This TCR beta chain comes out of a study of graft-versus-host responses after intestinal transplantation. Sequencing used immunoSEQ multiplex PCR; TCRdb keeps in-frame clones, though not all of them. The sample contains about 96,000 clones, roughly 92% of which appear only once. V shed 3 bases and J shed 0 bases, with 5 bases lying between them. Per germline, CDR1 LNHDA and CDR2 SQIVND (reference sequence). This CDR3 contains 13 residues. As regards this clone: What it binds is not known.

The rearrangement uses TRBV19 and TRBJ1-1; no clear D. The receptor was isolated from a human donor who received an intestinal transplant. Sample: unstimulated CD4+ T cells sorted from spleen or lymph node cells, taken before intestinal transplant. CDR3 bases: TGTGCCAGTAGTATCAACTTGAACACTGAAGCTTTCTTT. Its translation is CASSINLNTEAFF.